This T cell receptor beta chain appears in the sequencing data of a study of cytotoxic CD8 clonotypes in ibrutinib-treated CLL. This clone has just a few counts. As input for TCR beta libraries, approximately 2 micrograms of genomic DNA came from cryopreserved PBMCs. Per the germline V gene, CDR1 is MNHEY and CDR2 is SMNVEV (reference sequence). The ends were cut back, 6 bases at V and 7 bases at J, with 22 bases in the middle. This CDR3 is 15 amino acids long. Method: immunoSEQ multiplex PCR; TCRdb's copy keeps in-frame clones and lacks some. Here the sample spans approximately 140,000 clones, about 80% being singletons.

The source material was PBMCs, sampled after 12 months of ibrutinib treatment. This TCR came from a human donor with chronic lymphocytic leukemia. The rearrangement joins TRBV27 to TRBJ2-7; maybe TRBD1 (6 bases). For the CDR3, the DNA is TGTGCCAGCAGCCCGGGACACCCGGCAGTCCGTGAGCAGTACTTC. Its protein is CASSPGHPAVREQYF.